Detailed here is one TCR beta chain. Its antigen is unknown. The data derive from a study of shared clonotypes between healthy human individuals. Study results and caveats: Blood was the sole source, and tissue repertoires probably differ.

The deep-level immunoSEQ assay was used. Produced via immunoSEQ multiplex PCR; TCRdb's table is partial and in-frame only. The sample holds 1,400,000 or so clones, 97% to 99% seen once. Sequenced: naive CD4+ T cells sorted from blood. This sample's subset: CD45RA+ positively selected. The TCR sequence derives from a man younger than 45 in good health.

The CDR3 here is CASSALDRFRGYTF. CDR3 sequence (DNA): TGTGCCAGCAGCGCCCTTGACAGGTTCCGGGGCTACACCTTC. The chain uses TRBV7-3 and TRBJ1-2, with D possibly TRBD1 on 6 matching bases. Germline CDR1 SGHTA, CDR2 FQGTGA. Between the trimmed V and J ends, which lost 5 bases and 8 bases, there was a span of 18 bases. This CDR3 has 14 residues. The full variable domain, with the rest looked up from reference TRBV7-3 and TRBJ1-2, is GAGVSQTPSNKVTEKGKYVELRCDPISGHTALYWYRQSLGQGPEFLIYFQGTGAADDSGLPNDRFFAVRPEGSVSTLKIQRTERGDSAVYLCASSALDRFRGYTFGSGTRLTVV.